Listed below are T cell receptor beta chains from one sample, sequenced in a study of T cell responses to AZD1222 COVID-19 vaccine. TCRdb's table, derived via immunoSEQ multiplex PCR, lists solely in-frame clones and lacks some. Counted here are about 90,000 clones, 85% occurring once; the ten biggest clones make up 4.5%. The sample was peripheral blood, taken 28 days after the second AZD1222 dose. The receptors derive from an adult who received the AZD1222 COVID-19 vaccine. Each CDR3 is given with its conserved first and last residue. D genes are given only for firm matches. Clone size appears in some rows only: once, few, many, or a class for an expanded clone.

V gene	J gene	clone size	D gene	CDR3 DNA	CDR3 protein
TRBV28	TRBJ2-3	once	.	TGTGCCAGCAGTTCCAGCGGTGGTTATGGGCAGGGAACGTATTTT	CASSSSGGYGQGTYF
TRBV7-9	TRBJ2-5	.	.	TGTGCCAGCAGCCGCCAAGAGACCCAGTACTTC	CASSRQETQYF
TRBV20-1	TRBJ2-1	.	.	TGCAGTGCTAGATCCTCCCTGTGGCAGTTCTTC	CSARSSLWQFF
TRBV5-6	TRBJ1-1	.	.	TGTGCCAGCAGCTTGGAGTGGGGGCAGGTGAACACTGAAGCTTTCTTT	CASSLEWGQVNTEAFF
TRBV19	TRBJ1-1	.	TRBD1	TGTGCCAGTAGTCGAACAGGGGGCCGTATGGGGACTGAAGCTTTCTTT	CASSRTGGRMGTEAFF
TRBV6-6	TRBJ1-5	.	.	TGTGCCAGCAGGGGAACAGGCATCAATCAGCCCCAGCATTTT	CASRGTGINQPQHF
TRBV4-3	TRBJ1-2	.	.	TGCGCCAGCAGCCAAGATTTCGACAGGCCCGTCTATGGCTACACCTTC	CASSQDFDRPVYGYTF
TRBV5-1	TRBJ2-3	few	TRBD2	TGCGCCAGCAGCCCCCCGACTAGCGGGAGTCCGGATACGCAGTATTTT	CASSPPTSGSPDTQYF
TRBV11-2	TRBJ2-3	.	TRBD2	TGTGCCAGCAGCTTAGAAGGCGGGAGTGGGGATACGCAGTATTTT	CASSLEGGSGDTQYF
TRBV6-5	TRBJ1-3	.	TRBD1	TGTGCCACAGGTCGCGACAGGGGTTCTGGAAACACCATATATTTT	CATGRDRGSGNTIYF
TRBV7-8	TRBJ1-1	.	.	TGTGCCAGCAGTATTAGAGGGATGAACACTGAAGCTTTCTTT	CASSIRGMNTEAFF
TRBV25-1	TRBJ1-3	.	.	TGTGCCAGCTCCGACCCGAGCAGGGAGGGAAACACCATATATTTT	CASSDPSREGNTIYF
TRBV24-1	TRBJ2-5	.	.	TGTGCCACCAGTGAGTCCCACGGGCCCCAAGAGACCCAGTACTTC	CATSESHGPQETQYF
TRBV4-1	TRBJ2-7	.	.	TGCGCCAGCAGCCATCTGCCCACTCAGGGCACCGAGCAGTACTTC	CASSHLPTQGTEQYF
TRBV11-2	TRBJ1-4	.	.	TGTGCCAGCAGCTTAGAGGGGATGCAACTGTTTTTT	CASSLEGMQLFF
TRBV5-4	TRBJ2-2	.	TRBD2	TGTGCCAGCAGCTTGACGGCGGGAGGGCGAACCGGGGAGCTGTTTTTT	CASSLTAGGRTGELFF
TRBV6-5	TRBJ1-1	few	.	TGTGCCAGCAGGTTCCCCGGGGAGGGGGCTTTCTTT	CASRFPGEGAFF
TRBV6-2/TRBV6-3	TRBJ1-2	.	.	TGTGCCGGCAGTTACGCCGGAAGGGTGGATGGCTACACCTTC	CAGSYAGRVDGYTF